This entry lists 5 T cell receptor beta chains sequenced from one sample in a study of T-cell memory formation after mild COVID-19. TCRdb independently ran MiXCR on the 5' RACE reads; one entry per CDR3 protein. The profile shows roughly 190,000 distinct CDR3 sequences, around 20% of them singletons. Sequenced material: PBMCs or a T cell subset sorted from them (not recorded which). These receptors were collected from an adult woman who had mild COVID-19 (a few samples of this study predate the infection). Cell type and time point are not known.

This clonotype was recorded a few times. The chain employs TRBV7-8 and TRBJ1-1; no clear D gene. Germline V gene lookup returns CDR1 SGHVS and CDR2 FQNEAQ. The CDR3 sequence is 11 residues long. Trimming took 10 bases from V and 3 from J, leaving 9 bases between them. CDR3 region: CAISSHTEAFF. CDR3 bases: TGTGCCATCTCGTCACACACTGAAGCTTTCTTT.

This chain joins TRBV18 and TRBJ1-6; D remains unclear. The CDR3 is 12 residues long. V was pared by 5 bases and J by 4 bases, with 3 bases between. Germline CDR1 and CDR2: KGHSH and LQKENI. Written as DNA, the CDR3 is TGTGCCAGCTCATCTTATAATTCACCCCTCCACTTT. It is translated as CASSSYNSPLHF.

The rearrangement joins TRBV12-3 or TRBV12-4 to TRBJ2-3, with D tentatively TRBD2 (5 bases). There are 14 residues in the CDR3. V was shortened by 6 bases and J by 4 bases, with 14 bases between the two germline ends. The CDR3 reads CASSIASRPDTQYF. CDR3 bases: TGTGCCAGCAGCATTGCTAGCAGGCCAGATACGCAGTATTTT.

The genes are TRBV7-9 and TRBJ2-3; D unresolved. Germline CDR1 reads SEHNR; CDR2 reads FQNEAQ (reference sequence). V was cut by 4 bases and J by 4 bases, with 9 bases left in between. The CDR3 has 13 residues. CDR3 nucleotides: TGTGCCAGCAGCTCGAAGACATCAGATACGCAGTATTTT. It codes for CASSSKTSDTQYF.

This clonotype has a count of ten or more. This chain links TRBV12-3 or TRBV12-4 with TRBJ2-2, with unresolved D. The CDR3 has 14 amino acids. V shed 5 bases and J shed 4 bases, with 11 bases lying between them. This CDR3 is CASSAQDFTGELFF. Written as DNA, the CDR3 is TGTGCCAGCAGTGCGCAAGACTTCACCGGGGAGCTGTTTTTT.